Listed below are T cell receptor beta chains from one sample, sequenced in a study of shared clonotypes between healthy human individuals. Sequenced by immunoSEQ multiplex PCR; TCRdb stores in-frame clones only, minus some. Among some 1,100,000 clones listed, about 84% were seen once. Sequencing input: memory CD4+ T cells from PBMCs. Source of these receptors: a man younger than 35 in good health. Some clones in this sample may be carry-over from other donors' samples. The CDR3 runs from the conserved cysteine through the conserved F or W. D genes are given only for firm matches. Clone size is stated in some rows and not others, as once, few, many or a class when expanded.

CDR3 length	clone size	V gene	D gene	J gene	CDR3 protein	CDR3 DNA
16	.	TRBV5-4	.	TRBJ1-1	CASSYAGGYGDTEAFF	TGTGCCAGCAGCTACGCGGGGGGCTACGGGGACACTGAAGCTTTCTTT
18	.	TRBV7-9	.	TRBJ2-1	CASSPPGLRRKIYNEQFF	TGTGCCAGCAGCCCCCCAGGTCTCCGGAGAAAGATCTACAATGAGCAGTTCTTC
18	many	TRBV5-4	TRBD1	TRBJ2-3	CASSLSRSGQALSDTQYF	TGTGCCAGCAGCTTGAGTCGCTCGGGACAGGCATTATCAGATACGCAGTATTTT
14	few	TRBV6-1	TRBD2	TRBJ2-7	CASRPTSGIYEQYF	TGTGCCAGCAGGCCCACTAGCGGGATTTACGAGCAGTACTTC
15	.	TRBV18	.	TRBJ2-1	CASSPPREGYNEQFF	TGTGCCAGCTCACCACCGCGGGAAGGATACAATGAGCAGTTCTTC
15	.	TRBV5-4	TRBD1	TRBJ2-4	CASSQRGRGINIQYF	TGTGCCAGCAGCCAAAGGGGGCGTGGGATAAACATTCAGTACTTC
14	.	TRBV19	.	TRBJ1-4	CATLPPGAVEKLFF	TGTGCCACTCTCCCGCCCGGCGCTGTTGAAAAACTGTTTTTT
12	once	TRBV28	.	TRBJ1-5	CASRRGDQPQHF	TGTGCCAGCAGACGGGGAGATCAGCCCCAGCATTTT
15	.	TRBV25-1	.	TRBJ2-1	CASSSKSLNYNEQFF	TGTGCCAGCAGTTCAAAAAGCCTGAACTACAATGAGCAGTTCTTC
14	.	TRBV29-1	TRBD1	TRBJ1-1	CSVDGDREHTEAFF	TGCAGCGTTGACGGGGACAGGGAACACACTGAAGCTTTCTTT
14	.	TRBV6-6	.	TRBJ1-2	CASKFGGRNYGYTF	TGTGCCAGCAAATTTGGGGGGCGCAACTATGGCTACACCTTC
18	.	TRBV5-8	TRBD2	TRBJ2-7	CASSLRTSGSYNYYEQYF	TGTGCCAGCAGCCTCAGGACTAGCGGGAGTTATAATTACTACGAGCAGTACTTC
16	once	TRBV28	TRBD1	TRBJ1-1	CASSPWDRVPDTEAFF	TGTGCCAGCAGCCCCTGGGACAGGGTGCCGGACACTGAAGCTTTCTTT
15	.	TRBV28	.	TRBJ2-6	CASSFVGTGANVLTF	TGTGCCAGCAGTTTTGTCGGGACTGGGGCCAACGTCCTGACTTTC
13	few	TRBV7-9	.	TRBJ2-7	CASSLTGVAEQYF	TGTGCCAGCAGCTTGACGGGAGTGGCCGAGCAGTACTTC
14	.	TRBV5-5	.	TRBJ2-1	CASSLEGSAGEQFF	TGTGCCAGCAGCTTGGAAGGGTCTGCCGGTGAGCAGTTCTTC
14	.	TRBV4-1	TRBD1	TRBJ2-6	CASSQMGQRVVLTF	TGCGCCAGCAGCCAAATGGGACAGAGGGTCGTCCTGACTTTC
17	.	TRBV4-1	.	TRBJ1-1	CASSQVLIGLMNTEAFF	TGCGCCAGCAGCCAAGTACTCATAGGGCTCATGAACACTGAAGCTTTCTTT
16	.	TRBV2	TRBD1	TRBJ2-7	CASSDRDREGPLEQYF	TGTGCCAGCAGTGACCGGGACAGGGAGGGCCCTCTCGAGCAGTACTTC
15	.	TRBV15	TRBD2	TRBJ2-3	CATSSLAGEGDTQYF	TGTGCCACCAGCAGCTTAGCGGGAGAAGGAGATACGCAGTATTTT
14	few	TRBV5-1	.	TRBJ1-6	CASSRELGNSPLHF	TGCGCCAGCAGCCGGGAGTTGGGGAATTCACCCCTCCACTTT
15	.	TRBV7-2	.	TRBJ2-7	CASSVRGTDSYEQYF	TGTGCCAGCAGCGTCCGCGGGACAGACTCCTACGAGCAGTACTTC
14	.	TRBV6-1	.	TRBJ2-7	CASSESGRTYEQYF	TGTGCCAGCAGTGAATCGGGCAGAACCTACGAGCAGTACTTC
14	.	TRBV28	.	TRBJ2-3	CASRFRGPGDTQYF	TGTGCCAGCAGGTTCCGGGGCCCGGGGGACACGCAGTATTTT
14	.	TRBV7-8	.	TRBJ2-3	CASSLVGVLDTQYF	TGTGCCAGCAGCTTAGTGGGGGTACTCGATACGCAGTATTTT
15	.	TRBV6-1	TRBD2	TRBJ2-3	CATTQRAGGLDTQYF	TGTGCCACCACGCAACGGGCGGGAGGGTTGGATACGCAGTATTTT
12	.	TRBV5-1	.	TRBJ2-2	CASSGDTGELFF	TGCGCCAGTTCGGGTGATACCGGGGAGCTGTTTTTT
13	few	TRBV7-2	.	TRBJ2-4	CATRGANKNIQYF	TGTGCCACGAGAGGGGCGAACAAAAACATTCAGTACTTC
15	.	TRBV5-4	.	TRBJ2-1	CASSFLGASYNEQFF	TGTGCCAGCAGCTTTCTCGGAGCCTCCTACAATGAGCAGTTCTTC
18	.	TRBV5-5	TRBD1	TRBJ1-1	CASSPDATGGPGDTEAFF	TGTGCCAGCAGCCCCGACGCGACAGGGGGCCCCGGTGACACTGAAGCTTTCTTT
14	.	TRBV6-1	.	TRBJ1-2	CASSELGIYGGYTF	TGTGCCAGCAGTGAACTCGGCATATATGGGGGCTACACCTTC
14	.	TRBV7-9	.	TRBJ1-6	CASSLVQGRSPLHF	TGTGCCAGCAGCTTAGTACAAGGGCGATCACCCCTCCACTTT
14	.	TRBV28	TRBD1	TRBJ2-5	CASSSHRGQETQYF	TGTGCCAGCAGTTCCCACAGGGGGCAGGAGACCCAGTACTTC
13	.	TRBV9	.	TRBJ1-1	CASSVGLATEAFF	TGTGCCAGCAGCGTAGGGTTGGCCACTGAAGCTTTCTTT
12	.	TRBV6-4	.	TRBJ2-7	CASRPRTKLEYF	TGTGCCAGCAGGCCCAGGACCAAGTTGGAGTACTTC
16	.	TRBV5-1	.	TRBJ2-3	CASSYGRTDRRDTQYF	TGCGCCAGCAGCTACGGACGGACAGACCGGAGGGATACGCAGTATTTT
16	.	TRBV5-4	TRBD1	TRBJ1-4	CASSLDRDRGAEKLFF	TGTGCCAGCAGCTTGGACCGGGACAGGGGGGCTGAAAAACTGTTTTTT
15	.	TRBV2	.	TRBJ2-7	CASSERQLSSYEQYF	TGTGCCAGCAGTGAGCGGCAGCTGAGCTCCTACGAGCAGTACTTC
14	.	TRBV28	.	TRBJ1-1	CASSFADRNTEAFF	TGTGCCAGCAGCTTTGCTGACAGGAACACTGAAGCTTTCTTT
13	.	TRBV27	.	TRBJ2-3	CASSLFSTDTQYF	TGTGCCAGCAGTTTGTTTAGCACAGATACGCAGTATTTT
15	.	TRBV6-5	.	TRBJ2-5	CASSPRGVDEETQYF	TGTGCCAGCAGCCCCAGGGGGGTGGATGAAGAGACCCAGTACTTC
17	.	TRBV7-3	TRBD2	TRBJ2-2	CASSLTSGGPNTGELFF	TGTGCCAGCAGCCTCACTAGCGGGGGACCGAACACCGGGGAGCTGTTTTTT
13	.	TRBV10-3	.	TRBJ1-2	CAISEQGNYGYTF	TGTGCCATCAGTGAACAGGGTAACTATGGCTACACCTTC
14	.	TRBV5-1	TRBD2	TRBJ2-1	CASSFSGEYNEQFF	TGCGCCAGCAGCTTTAGCGGGGAATACAATGAGCAGTTCTTC
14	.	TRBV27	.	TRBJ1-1	CASSFSGGSTEAFF	TGTGCCAGCAGTTTCTCTGGGGGGAGCACTGAAGCTTTCTTT
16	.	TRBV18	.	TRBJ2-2	CASSDPVTGDTGELFF	TGTGCCAGCTCAGACCCCGTGACAGGCGACACCGGGGAGCTGTTTTTT
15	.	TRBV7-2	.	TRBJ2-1	CASSLDLGSYNEQFF	TGTGCCAGCAGCTTAGACCTCGGCTCCTACAATGAGCAGTTCTTC
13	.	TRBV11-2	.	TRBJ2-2	CASSSQGRGELFF	TGTGCCAGCAGCTCTCAAGGGCGCGGGGAGCTGTTTTTT
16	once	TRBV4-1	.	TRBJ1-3	CASSQDRSPSGNTIYF	TGCGCCAGCAGCCAAGATCGGTCCCCGTCTGGAAACACCATATATTTT
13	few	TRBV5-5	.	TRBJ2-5	CASSRSYQETQYF	TGTGCCAGCAGCCGGTCATACCAAGAGACCCAGTACTTC